Listed here are 5 T cell receptor beta chains from one sample, sequenced in a study of breast tumors, draining lymph nodes, adjacent tissues. TCRdb itself ran the multiplex PCR reads through MiXCR, one entry per CDR3 protein. This sample has about 21,000 distinct CDR3 sequences; approximately 51% occur once, and the top ten carry 7.8%. Sequencing was done on a sample of breast tumor tissue. The receptors come from a female donor with breast cancer. Some clones in this sample may be carry-over from other donors' samples.

This chain uses TRBV7-9 with TRBJ2-7; TRBD2 aligns across 12 bases. CDR1 SEHNR and CDR2 FQNEAQ come from the germline V gene (reference sequence). The junction had 6 bases not matched to a gene; V was cut back by 3 bases and J by 0 bases. The CDR3 consists of 17 residues. The CDR3 bases are TGTGCCAGCAGCTTGTTCCTAGCGGGAGGGAACTCCTACGAGCAGTACTTC. Protein: CASSLFLAGGNSYEQYF.

This clonotype was detected many times. This chain joins TRBV12-3 or TRBV12-4 and TRBJ2-1; the match to TRBD1 covers 8 bases. The junction had 7 bases not matched to a gene; V was cut back by 3 bases and J by 15 bases. CDR3 length equals 12 residues. CDR3: CASSFGRGPSFF. CDR3 DNA: TGTGCCAGCAGTTTTGGCAGGGGGCCGTCGTTCTTC.

This clonotype appeared many times. The gene calls are TRBV19 and TRBJ2-3; a possible D gene is TRBD1 (6 bases). CDR1 and CDR2 from the germline V gene are LNHDA and SQIVND (reference sequence). Trimming removed 4 bases at V and 5 bases at J, with 10 bases between. The CDR3 has 13 amino acids. CDR3 protein: CASSTRDKDTQYF. The CDR3 nucleotides read TGTGCCAGTAGTACCCGGGACAAAGATACGCAGTATTTT.

The gene calls are TRBV4-2 and TRBJ1-2; no definite D call. This CDR3 has 13 residues. Germline-derived CDR1 and CDR2 are LGHNA and YNFKEQ. V was shortened by 0 bases and J by 5 bases, with 7 bases between the two germline ends. CDR3 sequence: CASSQDRDYGYTF. CDR3 coding DNA: TGTGCCAGCAGCCAAGATCGAGATTATGGCTACACCTTC.

This clonotype was seen repeatedly, ten times or more. This chain uses TRBV2 with TRBJ1-4; D is undetermined. The V end was cut by 3 bases, the J end by 7 bases, with 12 bases between. Germline lookup yields CDR1 SNHLY and CDR2 FYNNEI. The length of the CDR3 is 14 residues. CDR3 nucleotides: TGTGCCAGCAGTGATTTCGGCGAGGGTGAAAAACTGTTTTTT. It encodes CASSDFGEGEKLFF.